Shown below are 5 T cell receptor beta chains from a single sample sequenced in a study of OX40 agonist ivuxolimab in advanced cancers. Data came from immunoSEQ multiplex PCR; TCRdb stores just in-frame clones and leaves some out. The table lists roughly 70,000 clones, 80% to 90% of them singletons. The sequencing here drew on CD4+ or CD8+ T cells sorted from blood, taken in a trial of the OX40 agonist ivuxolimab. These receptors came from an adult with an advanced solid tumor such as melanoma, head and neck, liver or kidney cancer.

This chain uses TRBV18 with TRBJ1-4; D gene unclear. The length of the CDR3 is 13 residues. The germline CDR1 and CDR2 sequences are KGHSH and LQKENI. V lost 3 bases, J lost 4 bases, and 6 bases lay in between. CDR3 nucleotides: TGTGCCAGCTCACCGGGTATTAATGAAAAACTGTTTTTT. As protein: CASSPGINEKLFF.

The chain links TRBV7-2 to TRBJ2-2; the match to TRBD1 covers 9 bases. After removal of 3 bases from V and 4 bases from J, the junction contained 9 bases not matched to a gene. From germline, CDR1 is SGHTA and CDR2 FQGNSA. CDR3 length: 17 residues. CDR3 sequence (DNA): TGTGCCAGCAGCTTTCGGGACAGGGAGAGGTCCACCGGGGAGCTGTTTTTT. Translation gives CASSFRDRERSTGELFF.

CDR3 in amino acids: CASRTGSGNQPQHF. CDR3 nucleotide sequence: TGTGCCAGCAGAACAGGGAGTGGCAATCAGCCCCAGCATTTT. V and J are TRBV6-5 and TRBJ1-5; perhaps TRBD1 as D (6 bases). V lost 6 bases to trimming and J lost 2 bases, with 11 bases between them. CDR3 length equals 14 residues. Per the germline V gene, CDR1 is MNHEY and CDR2 is SVGAGI.

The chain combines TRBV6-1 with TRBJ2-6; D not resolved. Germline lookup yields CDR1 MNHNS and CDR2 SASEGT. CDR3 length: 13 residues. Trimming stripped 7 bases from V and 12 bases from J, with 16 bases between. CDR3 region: CASTETTPGVLTF. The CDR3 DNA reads TGTGCCAGCACCGAGACAACGCCAGGCGTCCTGACTTTC.

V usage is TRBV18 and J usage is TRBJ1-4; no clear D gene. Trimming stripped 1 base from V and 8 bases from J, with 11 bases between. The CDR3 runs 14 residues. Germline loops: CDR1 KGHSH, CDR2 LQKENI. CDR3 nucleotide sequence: TGTGCCAGCTCACCACGGCTCAGTGAAGAAAAACTGTTTTTT. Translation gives CASSPRLSEEKLFF.